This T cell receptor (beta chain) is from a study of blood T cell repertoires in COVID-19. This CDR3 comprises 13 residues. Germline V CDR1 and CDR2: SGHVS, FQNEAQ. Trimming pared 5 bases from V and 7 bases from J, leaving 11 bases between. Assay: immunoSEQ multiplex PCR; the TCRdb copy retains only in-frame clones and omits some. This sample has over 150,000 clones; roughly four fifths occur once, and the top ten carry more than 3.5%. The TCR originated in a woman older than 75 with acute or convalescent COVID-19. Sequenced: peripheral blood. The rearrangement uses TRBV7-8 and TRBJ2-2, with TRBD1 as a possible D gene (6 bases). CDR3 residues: CASSRSRGGELFF. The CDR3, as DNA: TGTGCCAGCAGCCGCAGCAGGGGCGGGGAGCTGTTTTTT.